This is a list of T cell receptor beta chains from one sample in a study of cytomegalovirus exposure and HLA in healthy donors. Data came from immunoSEQ multiplex PCR; TCRdb stores just in-frame clones and leaves some out. Of fewer than 120,000 clones in the sample, roughly 90% were seen once. The sample taken for sequencing was PBMCs. These receptor sequences come from a woman aged 30 to 39 in good health and CMV-seropositive. CDR3s include the opening cysteine and the closing phenylalanine or tryptophan. Not all rows give a size; the values are once, few, many and, for expanded clones, a class.

length,size,J,V,CDR3
14,.,TRBJ2-7,TRBV30,CAWTLLSGRNEQYF
16,many,TRBJ1-2,TRBV5-4,CASSSIPDRGGGGYTF
15,.,TRBJ1-2,TRBV4-3,CASSPSDRTNYGYTF
11,.,TRBJ2-7,TRBV14,CASSPGGEQYF
16,.,TRBJ2-2,TRBV7-9,CASSQKLAGATGELFF
17,.,TRBJ2-7,TRBV4-1,CASSQLGNSGRSYEQYF
13,.,TRBJ2-3,TRBV29-1,CSGLRQDLDTQYF
12,.,TRBJ2-2,TRBV7-9,CARQGSTGELFF
12,.,TRBJ2-3,TRBV30,CAWSVRGYSQYF
14,.,TRBJ2-5,TRBV4-1,CASSQDRGHETQYF
15,.,TRBJ2-1,TRBV9,CASSGRSGRGHEQFF
15,.,TRBJ2-1,TRBV6-4,CASSLDRGPNNEQFF
13,.,TRBJ2-3,TRBV15,CATSSRQGGTQYF
15,.,TRBJ2-1,TRBV15,CATSGKSRRYNEQFF
15,.,TRBJ2-1,TRBV9,CASSVGGRAGDEQFF
13,.,TRBJ2-2,TRBV5-4,CASSLVRNGELFF
13,.,TRBJ2-5,TRBV7-8,CASSRRTGETQYF
16,few,TRBJ2-5,TRBV28,CASSLTPGSGQETQYF
13,.,TRBJ1-4,TRBV7-6,CASSPGSNEKLFF
12,.,TRBJ1-5,TRBV5-1,CASSLSGGPQHF
15,.,TRBJ2-5,TRBV9,CASSVSSSLGETQYF
15,.,TRBJ2-1,TRBV7-9,CASSLKGQAYNEQFF
13,.,TRBJ2-7,TRBV19,CATRAGYHYEQYF
14,.,TRBJ2-7,TRBV28,CASSFGGGSYEQYF
18,.,TRBJ2-7,TRBV4-3,CASSQVRTSAGSSYEQYF
16,once,TRBJ2-5,TRBV4-3,CASSHGTGTQGETQYF
16,once,TRBJ1-1,TRBV28,CASSLGQGRGNTEAFF
14,.,TRBJ2-5,TRBV5-1,CASWTGSMKETQYF
16,.,TRBJ2-3,TRBV5-4,CASSLGTSGSTDTQYF
14,.,TRBJ2-7,TRBV5-5,CASSLPTSSYEQYF
15,.,TRBJ2-3,TRBV6-1,CASGPTSGNTDTQYF
14,.,TRBJ2-2,TRBV5-1,CASSETGNTGELFF